The 8 T cell receptor beta chains given below trace back to one sample, sequenced in a study of control samples from healthy donors and cancer patients. This table comes from immunoSEQ multiplex PCR, and its TCRdb copy is limited to in-frame clones, with some not included. The sample holds some 120,000 clones, just under 95% seen once. The sample consisted of blood. All receptors derive from a man between 25 and 39 years old in good health.

This chain joins TRBV15 and TRBJ2-3, with D uncertain. Germline CDR1 reads LNHNV; CDR2 reads YYDKDF (reference sequence). The CDR3 runs to 15 residues. V lost 2 bases and J lost 1, with 10 bases in between. The CDR3 nucleotides read TGTGCCACCAGCAGACCCCCCAGCGGCACAGATACGCAGTATTTT. Protein product: CATSRPPSGTDTQYF.

CDR3 protein: CASSEARGAAPNTIYF. The CDR3, as DNA: TGTGCCAGCAGTGAAGCGAGGGGCGCGGCGCCAAACACCATATATTTT. This chain joins TRBV2 and TRBJ1-3; tentatively, D is TRBD1 (5 bases). CDR3 size: 16 residues. In germline, CDR1 is SNHLY, CDR2 FYNNEI. Trimming took 0 bases from V and 6 from J, leaving 15 bases between them.

The chain uses TRBV4-3 and TRBJ2-7, with 7 nucleotides matching TRBD1. The CDR3 covers 14 residues. Germline CDR1 LGHNA, CDR2 YSLEER. With V trimmed by 0 bases and J by 5 bases, 4 bases remained unmatched. CDR3 in amino acids: CASSQEQGLHEQYF. For the CDR3, the DNA is TGCGCCAGCAGCCAAGAACAGGGGCTCCACGAGCAGTACTTC.

The V gene is TRBV6-6, the J gene TRBJ2-2; 7 positions match TRBD2. Trimming cost V 7 bases and J 2 bases; bases outside gene matches: 4. Germline lookup yields CDR1 MNHNY and CDR2 SVGAGI (reference sequence). There are 14 residues in the CDR3. The CDR3 DNA reads as TGTGCCAGCACCGAGCGGGGAAACACCGGGGAGCTGTTTTTT. Residues: CASTERGNTGELFF.

V and J are TRBV7-9 and TRBJ1-5, with unresolved D. The V gene's germline CDR1 is SEHNR and CDR2 FQNEAQ (reference sequence). V lost 3 bases to trimming and J lost 7 bases, with 7 bases between them. This CDR3 has 12 residues. The CDR3 DNA reads as TGTGCCAGCAGCTTCCCCGGGCAGCCCCAGCATTTT. This translates into CASSFPGQPQHF.

The rearrangement links TRBV19 to TRBJ1-1; TRBD1 matches 7 bases. CDR1 and CDR2 (germline): LNHDA, SQIVND (reference sequence). V was clipped by 6 bases and J by 2 bases; unmatched bases: 15. CDR3 size: 17 residues. CDR3 bases: TGTGCCAGTAGCCTACAGGGGAATCCCTTAATTAACACTGAAGCTTTCTTT. It specifies CASSLQGNPLINTEAFF. Together with reference TRBV19 and TRBJ1-1, the CDR3 gives the full variable domain: DGGITQSPKYLFRKEGQNVTLSCEQNLNHDAMYWYRQDPGQGLRLIYYSQIVNDFQKGDIAEGYSVSREKKESFPLTVTSAQKNPTAFYLCASSLQGNPLINTEAFFGQGTRLTVV.

A single count supports this clone. This chain joins TRBV6-5 and TRBJ2-5; unclear D gene. Germline assignment: CDR1 MNHEY and CDR2 SVGAGI. CDR3 length: 12 amino acids. V was clipped by 6 bases and J by 1 base, with 6 bases between them. The CDR3 sequence is CASSQRQETQYF. CDR3 coding DNA: TGTGCCAGCAGCCAGCGCCAAGAGACCCAGTACTTC.

Only one count was recorded for this clone. The V call is TRBV20-1, the J call TRBJ1-1; 8 nucleotides line up with TRBD1. V shed 3 bases and J 5 bases; nucleotides not matched to a gene: 14. This CDR3 has 16 residues. The germline CDR1 and CDR2 sequences are DFQATT and SNEGSKA (reference sequence). The CDR3 reads CSASFLAGGRGTEAFF. The CDR3 bases are TGCAGTGCTAGTTTCCTGGCAGGGGGCCGGGGGACTGAAGCTTTCTTT.